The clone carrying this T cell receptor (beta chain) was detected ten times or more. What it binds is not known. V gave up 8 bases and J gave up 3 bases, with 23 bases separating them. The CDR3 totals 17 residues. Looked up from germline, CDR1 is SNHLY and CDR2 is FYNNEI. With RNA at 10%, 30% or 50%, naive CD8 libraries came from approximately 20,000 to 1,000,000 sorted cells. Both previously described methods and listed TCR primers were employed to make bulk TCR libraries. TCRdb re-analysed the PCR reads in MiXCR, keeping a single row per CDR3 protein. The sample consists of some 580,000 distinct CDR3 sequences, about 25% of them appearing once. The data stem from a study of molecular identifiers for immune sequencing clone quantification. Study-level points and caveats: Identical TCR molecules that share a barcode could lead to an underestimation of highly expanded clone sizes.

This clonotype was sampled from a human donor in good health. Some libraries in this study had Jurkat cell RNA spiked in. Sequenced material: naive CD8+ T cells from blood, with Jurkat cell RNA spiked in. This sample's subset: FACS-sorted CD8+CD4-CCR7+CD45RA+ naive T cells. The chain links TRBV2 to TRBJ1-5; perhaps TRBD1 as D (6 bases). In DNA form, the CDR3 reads TGTGCCAGCTTTGGACAGAAACATCCTAGCGTCAATCAGCCCCAGCATTTT. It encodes CASFGQKHPSVNQPQHF.